The 25 T cell receptor beta chains in this list originate from one sample, sequenced in a study of OX40 agonist ivuxolimab in advanced cancers. TCRdb's copy holds only in-frame clones and misses some; the assay was immunoSEQ multiplex PCR. The table lists about 35,000 clones, less than 80% of them singletons, with roughly 13% in the top ten. Sequenced here: CD4+ or CD8+ T cells sorted from blood, sampled in a trial of the OX40 agonist ivuxolimab. The receptors shown here come from an adult with an advanced solid tumor such as melanoma, head and neck, liver or kidney cancer.

The chain joins TRBV28 to TRBJ2-2; D unresolved. The germline V and J ends were trimmed by 3 bases and 3 bases, with 8 bases remaining between them. The length of the CDR3 is 14 residues. Germline V gene data show CDR1 as MDHEN and CDR2 as SYDVKM. The CDR3 DNA reads TGTGCCAGCAGTTTCCGAGCATACACCGGGGAGCTGTTTTTT. It translates to CASSFRAYTGELFF.

The DNA for the CDR3 is TGTGCCAGCTCACCAGGGATCGGACAGGGGGAGACCCAGTACTTC. Amino acids: CASSPGIGQGETQYF. This chain connects TRBV18 to TRBJ2-5; 9 nucleotides line up with TRBD1. With V trimmed by 2 bases and J by 5 bases, 6 bases remained unmatched. The CDR3 runs to 15 residues. Germline CDR1 and CDR2: KGHSH and LQKENI.

This chain joins TRBV19 and TRBJ2-3, with 10 bases identical to TRBD2. Germline V lookup: CDR1 LNHDA, CDR2 SQIVND (reference sequence). The CDR3 loop spans 18 amino acids. J lost 2 bases, V lost 7 bases, and 15 bases had no gene match. The DNA for the CDR3 is TGTGCCAGTACCGGACGAAAGCCCCTAGCGGGAGACACAGATACGCAGTATTTT. Its protein product is CASTGRKPLAGDTDTQYF.

J is TRBJ1-2 and V is TRBV11-3; 7 bases align to TRBD1. In germline, CDR1 is SGHNT, CDR2 YENEEA. Unmatched junction bases numbered 7, after V lost 4 bases and J lost 8 bases. The CDR3 is 13 residues long. This CDR3 is CASSSGTAGGYTF. DNA for the CDR3: TGTGCCAGCAGCTCTGGGACAGCAGGAGGCTACACCTTC.

V gene TRBV6-1 combines with J gene TRBJ1-2; no definite D call. Per the germline V gene, CDR1 is MNHNS and CDR2 is SASEGT. Trimming stripped 5 bases from V and 7 bases from J, with 14 bases between. CDR3 size: 13 residues. CDR3: CASSPSLDGGYTF. CDR3 DNA: TGTGCCAGCAGTCCGTCCCTGGACGGTGGCTACACCTTC.

As concerns this clone: Additional DNA sequences in this sample encode the identical CDR3. The CDR3 is CASSQEGSGNQPQHF. The DNA for the CDR3 is TGCGCCAGCAGCCAAGAGGGAAGCGGGAATCAGCCCCAGCATTTT. This chain uses TRBV4-1 with TRBJ1-5; D unclear. The CDR3 extends over 15 amino acids. Germline V CDR1 and CDR2: MGHRA, YSYEKL. Trimming removed 0 bases at V and 4 bases at J, with 10 bases between.

Sample share makes this clone medium-sized. The V call is TRBV7-2, the J call TRBJ1-5; TRBD1 might be the D (6 bases). The CDR3 loop spans 14 amino acids. Germline CDR1 SGHTA, CDR2 FQGNSA. V was clipped by 3 bases and J by 1 base, with 7 bases between them. The CDR3 sequence: CASSLGASNQPQHF. The CDR3 nucleotides read TGTGCCAGCAGCTTGGGGGCGAGCAATCAGCCCCAGCATTTT.

The J gene is TRBJ2-2, the V gene TRBV15; D might be TRBD2 (5 bases). The germline V and J ends were trimmed by 3 bases and 4 bases, with 15 bases remaining between them. There are 16 residues in the CDR3. From germline, CDR1 is LNHNV and CDR2 YYDKDF (reference sequence). CDR3 in amino acids: CATSRHQAAGTGELFF. CDR3 coding DNA: TGTGCCACCAGCAGGCATCAGGCCGCGGGCACCGGGGAGCTGTTTTTT.

On this clone: One end of the junction is discordant with germline, which a read error may explain. The V and J genes are TRBV7-7 and TRBJ1-1; unclear D gene. Germline CDR1 is SSHAT and CDR2 is FNYEAQ (reference sequence). CDR3 length equals 14 residues. CDR3 nucleotide sequence: TGTGCTAGCAGCCCTGACACCGTGAACACTGAAGCTTTCTTT. Its translation is CASSPDTVNTEAFF. The full variable domain, rest sourced from reference TRBV7-7 and TRBJ1-1, is GAGVSQSPRYKVTKRGQDVTLRCDPISSHATLYWYQQALGQGPEFLTYFNYEAQPDKSGLPSDRFSAERPEGSISTLTIQRTEQRDSAMYRCASSPDTVNTEAFFGQGTRLTVV.

This clone was detected a few times. V and J are TRBV9 and TRBJ1-2, with a possible D match to TRBD1 (5 bases). The CDR3 is 14 residues long. V was pared by 0 bases and J by 3 bases, with 9 bases between. Per the germline V gene, CDR1 is SGDLS and CDR2 is YYNGEE. The CDR3: CASSVGQLDYGYTF. The CDR3 DNA is TGTGCCAGCAGCGTAGGACAGTTGGACTATGGCTACACCTTC.

The chain employs TRBV7-9 and TRBJ2-3, with TRBD2 identical over 8 bases. Germline loops: CDR1 SEHNR, CDR2 FQNEAQ (reference sequence). The CDR3 consists of 15 residues. V lost 4 bases, J lost 7 bases, and 10 bases stayed unmatched. The CDR3 nucleotides read TGTGCCAGCAGCTCCTCGGGGGGGTCGGTAAATACGCAGTATTTT. It codes for CASSSSGGSVNTQYF.

This chain connects TRBV18 to TRBJ2-5, with D unclear. Per the germline V gene, CDR1 is KGHSH and CDR2 is LQKENI. The CDR3 extends over 12 amino acids. V dropped 6 bases and J dropped 7 bases, with 12 bases sitting between them. CDR3 region: CASSQPDRTQYF. The CDR3 bases are TGTGCCAGCTCCCAACCCGATAGGACCCAGTACTTC.

This CDR3 reads CASTGSPSGNTIYF. The DNA of the CDR3 is TGTGCCAGCACCGGTAGTCCATCGGGAAACACCATATATTTT. The chain joins TRBV2 to TRBJ1-3; D uncertain. Trimming stripped 7 bases from V and 4 bases from J, with 14 bases between. There are 14 residues in the CDR3. Germline lookup yields CDR1 SNHLY and CDR2 FYNNEI.

The chain couples TRBV21-1 to TRBJ2-7; TRBD2 is taken as the D call from the table, unchecked against the DNA. TRBV21-1 counts as a pseudogene. The CDR3 covers 16 residues. This chain's CDR3 is CASSKYGRQGLYEQYF. CDR3 bases: TGTGCCAGCAGCAAATATGGGCGGCAGGGACTTTACGAGCAGTACTTC.

In nucleotides, the CDR3 is TGTGCCAGCAGTTTTCGCTCGCGATCATATCAGCCCCAGCATTTT. It is translated as CASSFRSRSYQPQHF. The chain couples TRBV28 to TRBJ1-5; D remains unclear. The CDR3 length is 15 residues. CDR1 is MDHEN and CDR2 is SYDVKM in the germline V gene. The V and J ends lost 3 bases and 5 bases respectively, with 14 bases between them. The whole variable domain, remainder taken from reference TRBV28 and TRBJ1-5, is DVKVTQSSRYLVKRTGEKVFLECVQDMDHENMFWYRQDPGLGLRLIYFSYDVKMKEKGDIPEGYSVSREKKERFSLILESASTNQTSMYLCASSFRSRSYQPQHFGDGTRLSIL.

The V gene is TRBV7-9, the J gene TRBJ2-3; 8 bases map to TRBD2. The V gene end was trimmed by 1 base and the J gene end by 6 bases; junction bases not matched to a gene: 6. The CDR3 has 15 residues. CDR1 and CDR2 (germline): SEHNR, FQNEAQ (reference sequence). The CDR3 coding sequence is TGTGCCAGCAGCTTAGACGCGGGAGGCGGTGATACGCAGTATTTT. Its protein is CASSLDAGGGDTQYF.

This chain joins TRBV5-6 and TRBJ2-7, with TRBD1 identical over 8 bases. Germline V lookup: CDR1 SGHDT, CDR2 YYEEEE. J was trimmed by 9 bases and V by 2 bases; bases with no gene match: 4. The CDR3 totals 12 residues. In DNA form, the CDR3 reads TGTGCCAGCAGCTTCGGACAGGGTGGGCAGTACTTC. It is translated as CASSFGQGGQYF.

This clone was found a few times. This rearrangement joins TRBV4-2 to TRBJ2-1; TRBD2 aligns across 8 bases. Germline loops: CDR1 LGHNA, CDR2 YNFKEQ. This CDR3 region has 16 residues. V lost 2 bases and J lost 0; bases outside the gene matches: 3. CDR3 nucleotides: TGTGCCAGCAGCCAACGGGGGGGGAGCTCCTACAATGAGCAGTTCTTC. It is translated as CASSQRGGSSYNEQFF.

In regard to this clone: This sample includes further DNA sequences coding for the same CDR3. The chain combines TRBV7-3 with TRBJ2-2, with 9 bases that match TRBD1. Germline V gene sequence: CDR1 SGHTA, CDR2 FQGTGA. CDR3 size: 15 residues. The trim removed 2 bases at V and 7 bases at J, leaving 5 bases unmatched. Here the CDR3 DNA reads TGTGCCAGCAGCTTAGTTCACAGGGGGCTCGGGGAGCTGTTTTTT. The encoded protein is CASSLVHRGLGELFF.

This sequence joins TRBV30 and TRBJ2-7; 7 bases match TRBD2. Per the germline V gene, CDR1 is GTSNPN and CDR2 is SVGIG (reference sequence). This CDR3 has 15 residues. Trimming removed 1 base from V and 0 bases from J; junction bases left unmatched: 6. The CDR3 here is CAWSALSGISYEQYF. The CDR3 DNA sequence: TGTGCCTGGAGTGCCCTCAGCGGGATCTCCTACGAGCAGTACTTC. Using reference TRBV30 and TRBJ2-7 for the parts outside the CDR3, the full variable domain is SQTIHQWPATLVQPVGSPLSLECTVEGTSNPNLYWYRQAAGRGLQLLFYSVGIGQISSEVPQNLSASRPQDRQFILSSKKLLLSDSGFYLCAWSALSGISYEQYFGPGTRLTVT.

This clone was seen just once. This sequence joins TRBV18 and TRBJ1-3, with D unresolved. The CDR3 extends over 16 amino acids. The germline gives CDR1 KGHSH, CDR2 LQKENI. V lost 5 bases and J lost 0, with 14 bases in between. In DNA, the CDR3 is TGTGCCAGCTCATCGCGGACCGCGAGCTCTGGAAACACCATATATTTT. Protein: CASSSRTASSGNTIYF.

The chain has TRBV6-1 and TRBJ1-5; possibly TRBD1 for D (5 bases). Trimming left V 2 bases short and J 6 bases short, with 11 bases between. Germline CDR1 MNHNS, CDR2 SASEGT. This CDR3 spans 14 amino acids. The CDR3 DNA reads as TGTGCCAGCAGTGAATCATGGGGCACTCAGCCCCAGCATTTT. It translates to CASSESWGTQPQHF.

In its sample, this clone was seen once. The chain couples TRBV5-4 to TRBJ2-2; a weak D match, TRBD2 (5 bases). This CDR3 region has 15 residues. V lost 1 base and J 5 bases, leaving 12 bases between the germline ends. Germline V gene sequence: CDR1 SGHNT, CDR2 YYREEE (reference sequence). CDR3 amino acids: CASSLKTTGTGELFF. CDR3 bases: TGTGCCAGCAGCTTGAAGACTACGGGTACCGGGGAGCTGTTTTTT.

This chain uses TRBV1 with TRBJ2-1; the table's D call of TRBD2 was not tested on the DNA. TRBV1 is annotated as a pseudogene. The CDR3 consists of 9 residues. The CDR3 nucleotides read TGCACCAGCAGCCTAGCCCAGTTCTTC. Its protein product is CTSSLAQFF.

The chain joins TRBV9 to TRBJ2-1; D is unclear. Trimming removed 3 bases at V and 0 bases at J, with 13 bases between. The CDR3 has 16 amino acids. Germline assignment: CDR1 SGDLS and CDR2 YYNGEE. Written as DNA, the CDR3 is TGTGCCAGCAGCGGACGATCTACACTCTCCTACAATGAGCAGTTCTTC. Translated: CASSGRSTLSYNEQFF.